This record covers a single T cell receptor beta chain. The antigen remains unidentified. This entry belongs to a study of cytomegalovirus exposure and HLA in healthy donors. Overall study findings and caveats: DRB1 had the most TCR associations and HLA-C the fewest, a later analysis found, with rates varying by HLA locus.

The primer mix had 60 Vbeta and 13 Jbeta primers. Sequenced by immunoSEQ multiplex PCR; TCRdb stores in-frame clones only, minus some. The top ten clones hold approximately 2.1% of a sample with about 170,000 clones, around three quarters of them seen once. The length of the CDR3 is 15 residues. V was cut by 0 bases and J by 3 bases, with 11 bases left in between. Germline-derived CDR1 and CDR2 are SGDLS and YYNGEE. The chain uses TRBV9 and TRBJ2-3, with a tentative D call TRBD1 (6 bases). The source is a woman aged 25 to 39 in good health and CMV-seropositive. Sequenced: PBMCs. In nucleotides, the CDR3 is TGTGCCAGCAGCGTAGTGGACAGAGGAACAGATACGCAGTATTTT. It specifies CASSVVDRGTDTQYF.